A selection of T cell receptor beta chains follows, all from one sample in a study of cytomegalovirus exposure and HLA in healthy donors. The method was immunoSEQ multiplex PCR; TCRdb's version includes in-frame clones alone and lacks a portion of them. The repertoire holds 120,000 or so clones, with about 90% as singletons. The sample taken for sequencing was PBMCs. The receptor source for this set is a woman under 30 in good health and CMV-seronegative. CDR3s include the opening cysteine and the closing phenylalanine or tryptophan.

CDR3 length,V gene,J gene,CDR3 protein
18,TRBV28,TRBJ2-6,CASSLMTGIAVGANVLTF
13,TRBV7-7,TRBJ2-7,CASSPGTVDEQYF
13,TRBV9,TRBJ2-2,CASTLGNTGELFF
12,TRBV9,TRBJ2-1,CASSAELAEQFF
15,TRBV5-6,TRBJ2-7,CASSLGQGFNHEQYF
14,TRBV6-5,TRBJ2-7,CASREDRGPYEQYF
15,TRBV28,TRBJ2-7,CASSLGAGGSYEQYF
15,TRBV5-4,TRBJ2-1,CASSLGGSADNEQFF
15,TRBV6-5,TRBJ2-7,CATSNSGGSSYEQYF
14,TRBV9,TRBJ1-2,CASSVDQGAGGYTF
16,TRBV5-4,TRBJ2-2,CASSPGTSGVGGELFF
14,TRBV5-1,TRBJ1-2,CASSSNRDRGGYTF
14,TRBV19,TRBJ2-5,CASSSGGEQETQYF
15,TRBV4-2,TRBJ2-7,CASSQRGRGAYEQYF
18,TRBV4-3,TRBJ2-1,CASSQEIAGGTAYNEQFF
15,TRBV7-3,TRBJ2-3,CASSSERGGTDTQYF
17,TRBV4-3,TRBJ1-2,CASSQDDNTGSNYGYTF
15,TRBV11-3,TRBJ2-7,CASSSSGPSSYEQYF
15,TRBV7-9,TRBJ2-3,CASSRATSGTDTQYF
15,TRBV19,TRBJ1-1,CASSRGQIMNTEAFF
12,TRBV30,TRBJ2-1,CAWSAGPLGQFF
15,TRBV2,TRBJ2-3,CASSERAGPGDTQYF
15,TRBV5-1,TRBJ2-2,CASPGLLGGTGELFF
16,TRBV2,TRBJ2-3,CASRREAGLSTDTQYF
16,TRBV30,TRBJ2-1,CAWSVSPAGGYNEQFF
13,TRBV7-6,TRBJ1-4,CASSPRTNEKLFF
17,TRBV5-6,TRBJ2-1,CASSILAKVRRGNEQFF
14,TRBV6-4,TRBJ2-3,CASSQGGGTDTQYF
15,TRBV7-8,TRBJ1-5,CASSPRGQSVQPQHF
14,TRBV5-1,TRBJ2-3,CASSPGQGGNTQYF
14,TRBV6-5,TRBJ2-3,CASSPHGNTDTQYF
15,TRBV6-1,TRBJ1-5,CASSELWLSNQPQHF
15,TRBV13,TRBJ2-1,CASSLASGSYNEQFF
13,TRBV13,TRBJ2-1,CASSFSSYNEQFF
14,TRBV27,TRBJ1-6,CASTQGLPNSPLHF
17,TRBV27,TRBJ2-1,CASSPTGGLANRGEQFF
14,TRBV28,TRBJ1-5,CASSFMGAGQPQHF
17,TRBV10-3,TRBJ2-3,CAISESTLAGEGNTQYF
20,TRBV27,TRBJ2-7,CASSLRPGTSGRDRTYEQYF
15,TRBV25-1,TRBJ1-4,CASSESQITNEKLFF
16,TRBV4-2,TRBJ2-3,CASSQGLAGGTDTQYF
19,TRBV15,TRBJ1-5,CATSRESGQGFVRDQPQHF
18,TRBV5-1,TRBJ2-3,CASSLDVAGGYPADTQYF
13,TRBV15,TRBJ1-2,CATSSDRGMGYTF
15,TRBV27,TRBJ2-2,CASSLYRGNTGELFF
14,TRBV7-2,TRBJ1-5,CASSQRGGAQPQHF
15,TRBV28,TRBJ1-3,CASSQYTGGGGTIYF
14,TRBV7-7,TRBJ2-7,CASIIGTGIHEQYF
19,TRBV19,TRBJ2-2,CASSKSPASSAANTGELFF
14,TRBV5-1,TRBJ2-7,CASSLVGRTYEQYF
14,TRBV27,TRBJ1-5,CASSFSGGSQPQHF
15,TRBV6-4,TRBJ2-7,CASSEKLGGHYEQYF
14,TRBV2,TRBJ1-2,CASSMTGVGGGYTF
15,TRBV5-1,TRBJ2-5,CASSWRDRGHETQYF
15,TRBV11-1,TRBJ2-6,CASREGYSGANVLTF